One and the same sample provided the 18 T cell receptor beta chains below, sequenced in a study of blood T cell repertoires in COVID-19. The repertoire was sequenced with immunoSEQ multiplex PCR; TCRdb's copy has only in-frame clones and lacks some. The sample lists roughly 200,000 clones, more than 70% occurring once. Sequencing used PBMCs or T cells enriched from blood (not recorded which). Receptor source: a woman in her twenties or thirties who had recovered from COVID-19.

DNA for the CDR3: TGTGCCAGCACTCACACCTCAACTAATGAAAAACTGTTTTTT. Translated, it gives CASTHTSTNEKLFF. This chain joins TRBV28 and TRBJ1-4, with D uncertain. This CDR3 spans 14 amino acids. The ends were cut back, 7 bases at V and 0 bases at J, with 9 bases in the middle. Germline lookup yields CDR1 MDHEN and CDR2 SYDVKM.

This rearrangement joins TRBV2 to TRBJ1-1; D remains ambiguous. Germline CDR1 is SNHLY and CDR2 is FYNNEI. The CDR3 is made up of 14 amino acids. Trimming shortened V by 5 bases and J by 3 bases, and 13 bases separated the two germline ends. Here the CDR3 reads CASSNFGDYTEAFF. Written as DNA, the CDR3 is TGTGCCAGCAGTAACTTCGGAGACTACACTGAAGCTTTCTTT.

In DNA, the CDR3 is TGTGCCAGCAGCGGACTAGCGGGTACGCAAGAGACCCAGTACTTC. As protein: CASSGLAGTQETQYF. The V and J genes are TRBV5-5 and TRBJ2-5; TRBD2 agrees at 11 bases. V lost 4 bases to trimming and J lost 2 bases; unmatched junction nucleotides: 4. This CDR3 is built from 15 residues. Germline V gene sequence: CDR1 SGHKS, CDR2 YYEKEE (reference sequence).

The chain joins TRBV6-5 to TRBJ2-7, with a weak D call TRBD2 (6 bases). In germline, CDR1 is MNHEY, CDR2 SVGAGI. This CDR3 is built from 15 residues. The CDR3 spells CGPRAEGSNTYEQYF. The CDR3 DNA reads TGTGGACCCAGGGCGGAGGGGTCAAATACCTACGAGCAGTACTTC.

The CDR3 loop reads CSVVQGSYEQYF. The CDR3 coding sequence is TGCAGCGTTGTACAGGGGTCCTACGAGCAGTACTTC. The chain links TRBV29-1 to TRBJ2-7, with 7 bases that match TRBD1. The CDR3 length is 12 residues. V was pared by 4 bases and J by 1 base, with 1 base of the junction left unmatched. Germline V gene data show CDR1 as SQVTM and CDR2 as ANQGSEA.

The rearrangement uses TRBV6-1 and TRBJ2-1, with 7 bases matching TRBD1. The J segment lost 4 bases and the V segment lost 2 bases, leaving 5 bases of the junction unmatched. This CDR3 has 15 residues. Per germline, CDR1 MNHNS and CDR2 SASEGT. The CDR3 here is CASSESRGQYNEQFF. The CDR3 DNA reads as TGTGCCAGCAGTGAAAGTAGGGGACAGTACAATGAGCAGTTCTTC.

The genes are TRBV3-1 (or the pseudogene TRBV3-2) and TRBJ2-7; 8 bases are a match to TRBD1. Trimming at V came to 1 base and at J to 6 bases, leaving 8 bases not matched to a gene. Germline CDR1 LGHDT, CDR2 YNNKEL (reference sequence). This CDR3 has 15 residues. CDR3 protein: CASSQAPGQDLEQYF. The CDR3 coding sequence is TGTGCCAGCAGCCAAGCCCCGGGACAGGACCTCGAGCAGTACTTC.

The chain recombines TRBV3-1 (or the pseudogene TRBV3-2) with TRBJ2-1, with 11 nucleotides matching TRBD2. The germline V gene has CDR1 LGHDT and CDR2 YNNKEL (reference sequence). Trimming removed 4 bases from V and 3 bases from J; junction bases left unmatched: 2. The CDR3 length is 15 residues. The CDR3 loop is CASSLLAGGYNEQFF. For the CDR3, the DNA is TGTGCCAGCAGCCTGCTAGCGGGAGGCTACAATGAGCAGTTCTTC.

The CDR3 bases are TGTGCCATCAGTGAGTCGAGGGCAGGCAAGGGCTACACCTTC. Translating it yields CAISESRAGKGYTF. The rearrangement joins TRBV10-3 to TRBJ1-2; D gene unclear. Trimming took off 0 bases at V and 8 bases at J, with 13 bases between the two ends. The germline V gene encodes CDR1 ENHRY and CDR2 SYGVKD. CDR3 length equals 14 residues.

The chain combines TRBV2 with TRBJ1-4, with 8 bases matching TRBD1. Trimming took 4 bases from V and 0 from J; bases not matched to a gene: 4. CDR1 is SNHLY, CDR2 FYNNEI, per germline. There are 16 residues in the CDR3. The DNA of the CDR3 is TGTGCCAGCAGTGCCGGACAGGGTTCAACTAATGAAAAACTGTTTTTT. This translates into CASSAGQGSTNEKLFF.

The J gene is TRBJ1-4, the V gene TRBV5-1; unclear D gene. Germline CDR1 is SGHRS and CDR2 is YFSETQ. The CDR3 is 15 residues long. With 4 bases removed from V and 5 bases from J, the gap between germline ends came to 15 bases. CDR3 DNA: TGCGCCAGCAGCCAATCAGGTTCATCAAATGAAAAACTGTTTTTT. Protein product: CASSQSGSSNEKLFF. Looking up the rest from reference TRBV5-1 and TRBJ1-4 gives the full variable domain: KAGVTQTPRYLIKTRGQQVTLSCSPISGHRSVSWYQQTPGQGLQFLFEYFSETQRNKGNFPGRFSGRQFSNSRSEMNVSTLELGDSALYLCASSQSGSSNEKLFFGSGTQLSVL.

The rearrangement links TRBV27 to TRBJ1-5; TRBD1 is a possible D gene (6 bases). This CDR3 contains 16 residues. Trimming pared 6 bases from V and 0 bases from J, leaving 15 bases between. Per the germline V gene, CDR1 is MNHEY and CDR2 is SMNVEV (reference sequence). For the CDR3, the DNA is TGTGCCAGCAGGTTAACAGGGCCATATAGCAATCAGCCCCAGCATTTT. Translating gives CASRLTGPYSNQPQHF.

The gene calls are TRBV15 and TRBJ2-5, with 8 positions matching TRBD2. The CDR3 has 16 residues. Germline assignment: CDR1 LNHNV and CDR2 YYDKDF (reference sequence). The V and J ends lost 5 bases and 3 bases, in that order; junction bases with no gene match: 11. CDR3 bases: TGTGCCACCAGCGAAACCGGGAGGGCCAGGGAAGAGACCCAGTACTTC. It codes for CATSETGRAREETQYF.

The V and J genes are TRBV5-4 and TRBJ1-1, with D unclear. This CDR3 contains 16 residues. Trimming took 0 bases from V and 1 from J, leaving 13 bases between them. The germline V gene has CDR1 SGHNT and CDR2 YYREEE (reference sequence). The CDR3 region has the DNA TGTGCCAGCAGCTTGGAAGTTCCGGGAAAGAACACTGAAGCTTTCTTT. The encoded protein is CASSLEVPGKNTEAFF.

The chain uses TRBV6-5 and TRBJ2-7, with TRBD2 identical over 7 bases. V trimming: 6 bases; J trimming: 0 bases; junction bases outside the gene matches: 2. The germline gives CDR1 MNHEY, CDR2 SVGAGI. There are 13 residues in the CDR3. CDR3: CASRGEGSYEQYF. The CDR3 DNA reads as TGTGCCAGCAGGGGGGAGGGCTCCTACGAGCAGTACTTC.

The chain recombines TRBV6-4 with TRBJ1-4; D not certain. In germline, CDR1 is MRHNA, CDR2 SNTAGT. The CDR3 length is 16 residues. The germline V and J ends were trimmed by 5 bases and 3 bases, with 16 bases remaining between them. The CDR3 spells CASSSGSLSSNEKLFF. The DNA for the CDR3 is TGTGCCAGCAGTTCGGGGTCCCTATCTTCTAATGAAAAACTGTTTTTT.

The gene calls are TRBV28 and TRBJ1-4; 8 bases are a match to TRBD1. This CDR3 has 14 amino acids. The ends lost 4 bases at V and 8 bases at J; junction bases unmatched: 6. Germline-derived CDR1 and CDR2 are MDHEN and SYDVKM. CDR3 amino acids: CASSSTGESEKLFF. The CDR3 DNA follows: TGTGCCAGCAGTTCGACAGGGGAGAGCGAAAAACTGTTTTTT.

The chain combines TRBV28 with TRBJ2-5, with 7 bases that match TRBD1. V lost 5 bases to trimming and J lost 4 bases; unmatched junction nucleotides: 13. This CDR3 has 16 residues. Germline V gene sequence: CDR1 MDHEN, CDR2 SYDVKM. The CDR3 protein is CASSPSTQRGRETQYF. The CDR3, as DNA: TGTGCCAGCAGTCCGTCAACTCAAAGGGGGCGAGAGACCCAGTACTTC.